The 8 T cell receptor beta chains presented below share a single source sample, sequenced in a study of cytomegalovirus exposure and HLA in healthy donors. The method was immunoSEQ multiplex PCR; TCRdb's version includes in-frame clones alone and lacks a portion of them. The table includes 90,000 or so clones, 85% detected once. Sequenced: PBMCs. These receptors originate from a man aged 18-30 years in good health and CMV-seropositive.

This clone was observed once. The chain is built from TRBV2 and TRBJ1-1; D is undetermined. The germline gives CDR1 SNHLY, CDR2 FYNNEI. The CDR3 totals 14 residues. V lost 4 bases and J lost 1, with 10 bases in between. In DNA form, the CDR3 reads TGTGCCAGCAGTGTGGCAGGCGAGAACACTGAAGCTTTCTTT. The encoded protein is CASSVAGENTEAFF.

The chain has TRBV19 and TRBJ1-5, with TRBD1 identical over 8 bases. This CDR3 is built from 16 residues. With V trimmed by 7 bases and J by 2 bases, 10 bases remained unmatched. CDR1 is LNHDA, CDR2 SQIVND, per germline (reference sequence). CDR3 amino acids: CASTQGAQIGNQPQHF. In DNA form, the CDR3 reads TGTGCCAGTACCCAGGGGGCGCAAATAGGCAATCAGCCCCAGCATTTT.

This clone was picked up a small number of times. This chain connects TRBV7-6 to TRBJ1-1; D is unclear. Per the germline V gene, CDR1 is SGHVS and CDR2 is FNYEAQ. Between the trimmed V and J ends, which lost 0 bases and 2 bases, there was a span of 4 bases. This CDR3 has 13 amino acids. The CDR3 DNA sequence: TGTGCCAGCAGCTTAGCGCGTAACACTGAAGCTTTCTTT. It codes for CASSLARNTEAFF.

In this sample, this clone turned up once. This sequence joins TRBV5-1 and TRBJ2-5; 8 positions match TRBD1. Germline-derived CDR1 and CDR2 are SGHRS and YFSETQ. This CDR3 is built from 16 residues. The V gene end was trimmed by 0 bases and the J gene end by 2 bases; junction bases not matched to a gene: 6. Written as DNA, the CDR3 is TGCGCCAGCAGCTTGGGACCCAACAGGGGGCAAGAGACCCAGTACTTC. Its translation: CASSLGPNRGQETQYF. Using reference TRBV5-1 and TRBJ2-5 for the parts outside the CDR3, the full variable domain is KAGVTQTPRYLIKTRGQQVTLSCSPISGHRSVSWYQQTPGQGLQFLFEYFSETQRNKGNFPGRFSGRQFSNSRSEMNVSTLELGDSALYLCASSLGPNRGQETQYFGPGTRLLVL.

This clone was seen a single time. The CDR3 loop reads CASSGWDNPQETQYF. The CDR3 DNA is TGTGCCAGCAGTGGATGGGACAATCCTCAAGAGACCCAGTACTTC. This chain uses TRBV11-3 with TRBJ2-5; D may be TRBD1 (6 bases). The V end was cut by 6 bases, the J end by 2 bases, with 16 bases between. The CDR3 sequence is 15 residues long. Germline-derived CDR1 and CDR2 are SGHNT and YENEEA.

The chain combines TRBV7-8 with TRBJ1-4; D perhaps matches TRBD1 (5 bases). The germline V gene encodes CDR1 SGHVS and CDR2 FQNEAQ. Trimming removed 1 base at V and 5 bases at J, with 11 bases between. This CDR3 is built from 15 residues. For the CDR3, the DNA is TGTGCCAGCAGCTTAGGAGCGCAGGGAAATGAAAAACTGTTTTTT. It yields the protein CASSLGAQGNEKLFF.

In DNA form, the CDR3 reads TGTGCCAGCAGCCAAGACACCAGCGGGAGCCACAATGAGCAGTTCTTC. This codes for CASSQDTSGSHNEQFF. The chain employs TRBV14 and TRBJ2-1; 8 bases match TRBD2. Germline V gives CDR1 SGHDN, CDR2 FVKESK. The V gene end was trimmed by 0 bases and the J gene end by 5 bases; junction bases not matched to a gene: 6. CDR3 length: 16 residues. Variable domain in full (rest from reference TRBV14 and TRBJ2-1): EAGVTQFPSHSVIEKGQTVTLRCDPISGHDNLYWYRRVMGKEIKFLLHFVKESKQDESGMPNNRFLAERTGGTYSTLKVQPAELEDSGVYFCASSQDTSGSHNEQFFGPGTRLTVL.

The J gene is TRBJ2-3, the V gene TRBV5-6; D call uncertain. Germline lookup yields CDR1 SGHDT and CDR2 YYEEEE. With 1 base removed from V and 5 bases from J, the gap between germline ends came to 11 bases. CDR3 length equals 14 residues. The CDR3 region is CASSLRQIGDTQYF. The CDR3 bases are TGTGCCAGCAGCTTGCGACAAATCGGAGATACGCAGTATTTT.